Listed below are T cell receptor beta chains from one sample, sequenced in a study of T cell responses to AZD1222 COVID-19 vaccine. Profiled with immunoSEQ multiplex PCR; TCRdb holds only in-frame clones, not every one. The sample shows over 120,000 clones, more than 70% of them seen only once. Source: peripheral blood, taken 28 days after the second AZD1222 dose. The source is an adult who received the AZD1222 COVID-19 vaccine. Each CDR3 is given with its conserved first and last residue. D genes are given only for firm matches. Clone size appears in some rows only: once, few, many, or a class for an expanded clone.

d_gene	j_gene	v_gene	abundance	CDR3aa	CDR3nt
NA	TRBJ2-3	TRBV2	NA	CASSDRDTQYF	TGTGCCAGCAGCGACCGGGATACGCAGTATTTT
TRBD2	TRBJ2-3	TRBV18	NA	CASSPPSRGGTDTQYF	TGTGCCAGCTCACCACCTTCGCGGGGGGGCACAGATACGCAGTATTTT
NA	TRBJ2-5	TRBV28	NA	CASRTTRTAKETQYF	TGTGCCAGCAGAACAACCCGGACAGCAAAAGAGACCCAGTACTTC
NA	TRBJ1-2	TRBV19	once	CASSIGVGYTF	TGTGCCAGTAGTATCGGGGTCGGCTACACCTTC
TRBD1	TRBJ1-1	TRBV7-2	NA	CASSPHRGRVNTEAFF	TGTGCCAGCAGCCCTCACAGGGGGAGGGTGAACACTGAAGCTTTCTTT
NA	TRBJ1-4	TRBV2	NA	CASSEGVRTDEKLFF	TGTGCCAGCAGTGAAGGAGTCCGGACAGATGAAAAACTGTTTTTT
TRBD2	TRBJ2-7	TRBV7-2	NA	CASSLAYLADEQYF	TGTGCCAGCAGCTTAGCCTATCTAGCGGACGAGCAGTACTTC
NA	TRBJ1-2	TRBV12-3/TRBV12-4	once	CASSSDAGGYTF	TGTGCCAGCAGTTCGGACGCCGGTGGCTACACCTTC
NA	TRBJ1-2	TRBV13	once	CASSPGRRPNYGYTF	TGTGCCAGCAGCCCCGGGAGGCGCCCTAACTATGGCTACACCTTC
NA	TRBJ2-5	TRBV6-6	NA	CASSQGGVRTQETQYF	TGTGCCAGCAGTCAAGGAGGAGTGAGGACCCAAGAGACCCAGTACTTC
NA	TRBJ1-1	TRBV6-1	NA	CASSELGSEAFF	TGTGCCAGCAGTGAATTAGGGTCCGAAGCTTTCTTT
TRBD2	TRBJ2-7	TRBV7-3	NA	CASSLGGGRSYEQYF	TGTGCCAGCAGCTTAGGCGGCGGGAGATCCTACGAGCAGTACTTC
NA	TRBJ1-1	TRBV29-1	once	CSVRGSFSEAFF	TGCAGCGTCCGTGGTAGTTTCAGTGAAGCTTTCTTT
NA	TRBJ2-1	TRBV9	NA	CASSARGTSAYNEQFF	TGTGCCAGCAGCGCTCGGGGGACGTCGGCGTACAATGAGCAGTTCTTC
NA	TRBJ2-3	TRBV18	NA	CASSRGQLPDTQYF	TGTGCCAGCTCACGAGGACAGCTCCCAGATACGCAGTATTTT
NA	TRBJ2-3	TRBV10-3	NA	CAISESSRDTQYF	TGTGCCATCAGTGAGTCTAGCAGAGATACGCAGTATTTT
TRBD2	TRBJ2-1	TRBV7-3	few	CASSNSGLAGRNDEQFF	TGTGCCAGCAGCAACTCAGGACTAGCGGGACGTAACGATGAGCAGTTCTTC
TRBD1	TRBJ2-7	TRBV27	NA	CASSFGTATYEQYF	TGTGCCAGCAGTTTCGGGACAGCCACCTACGAGCAGTACTTC
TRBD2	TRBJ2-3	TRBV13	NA	CASSFRLATDTQYF	TGTGCCAGCAGCTTCAGACTAGCCACAGATACGCAGTATTTT
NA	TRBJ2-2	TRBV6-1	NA	CASSEVSSGPGELFF	TGTGCCAGCAGTGAGGTCTCGTCGGGTCCCGGGGAGCTGTTTTTT
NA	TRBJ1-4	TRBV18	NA	CASSPPTPGINEKLFF	TGTGCCAGCTCACCACCGACTCCGGGAATAAATGAAAAACTGTTTTTT
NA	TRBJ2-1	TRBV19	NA	CASSILTDNEQFF	TGTGCCAGTAGTATTTTAACAGACAATGAGCAGTTCTTC
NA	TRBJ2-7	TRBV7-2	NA	CASSLGSGGEQYF	TGTGCCAGCAGCTTAGGCAGTGGGGGCGAGCAGTACTTC
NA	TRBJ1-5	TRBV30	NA	CAWSMGARQPQHF	TGTGCCTGGAGTATGGGGGCTAGACAGCCCCAGCATTTT
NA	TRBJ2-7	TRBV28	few	CASSFQEPIYEQYF	TGTGCCAGCAGTTTCCAGGAACCTATCTACGAGCAGTACTTC
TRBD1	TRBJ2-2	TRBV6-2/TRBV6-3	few	CASSPQGAVTGELFF	TGTGCCAGCAGTCCACAGGGGGCGGTCACCGGGGAGCTGTTTTTT
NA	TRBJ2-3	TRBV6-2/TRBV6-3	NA	CASSYPAGGGTDTQYF	TGTGCCAGCAGTTACCCGGCGGGCGGAGGGACAGATACGCAGTATTTT
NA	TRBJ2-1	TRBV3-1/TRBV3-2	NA	CASSRLANEQFF	TGTGCCAGCAGCCGCCTAGCTAATGAGCAGTTCTTC
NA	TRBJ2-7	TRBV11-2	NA	CASSLGLTSYEQYF	TGTGCCAGCAGCTTAGGTTTGACCTCCTACGAGCAGTACTTC
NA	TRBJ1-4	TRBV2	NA	CASARDNTVLNEKLFF	TGTGCCAGCGCACGAGATAATACGGTCTTAAACGAAAAACTGTTTTTT
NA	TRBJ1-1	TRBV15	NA	CATTRGRDTEAFF	TGTGCCACCACCCGAGGAAGAGACACTGAAGCTTTCTTT
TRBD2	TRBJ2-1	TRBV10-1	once	CASSHSGRGGSEQFF	TGCGCCAGCAGTCACTCCGGGAGGGGGGGGAGTGAGCAGTTCTTC
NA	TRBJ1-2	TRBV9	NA	CASSTRSTASDGYTF	TGTGCCAGCAGCACGCGGTCGACAGCTTCCGATGGCTACACCTTC
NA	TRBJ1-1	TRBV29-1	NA	CSPSHPGSEAFF	TGCAGCCCCAGCCACCCAGGGTCTGAAGCTTTCTTT
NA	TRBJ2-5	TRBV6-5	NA	CASNLPWQGETQYF	TGTGCCAGCAACCTACCCTGGCAGGGAGAGACCCAGTACTTC
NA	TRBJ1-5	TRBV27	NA	CASSFAQGANQPQHF	TGTGCCAGCAGTTTCGCGCAGGGAGCCAATCAGCCCCAGCATTTT
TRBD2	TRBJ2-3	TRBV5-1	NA	CASSLPGLGEGDTQYF	TGCGCCAGCAGCCTACCGGGTCTGGGGGAGGGAGATACGCAGTATTTT
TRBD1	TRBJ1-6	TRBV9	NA	CASSVGERTGANSPLHF	TGTGCCAGCAGCGTCGGAGAAAGGACAGGGGCAAATTCACCCCTCCACTTT
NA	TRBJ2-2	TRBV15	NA	CATSRPQGLGTGELFF	TGTGCCACCAGCAGACCCCAGGGGCTGGGCACCGGGGAGCTGTTTTTT
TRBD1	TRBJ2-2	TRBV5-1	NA	CASSLTGLGGELFF	TGCGCCAGCAGCCTGACAGGGTTGGGCGGGGAGCTGTTTTTT
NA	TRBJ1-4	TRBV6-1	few	CASSETWGRWEKLFF	TGTGCCAGCAGTGAAACGTGGGGGCGGTGGGAAAAACTGTTTTTT
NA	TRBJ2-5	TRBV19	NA	CASSLEFQETQYF	TGTGCCAGTAGTCTAGAGTTCCAAGAGACCCAGTACTTC
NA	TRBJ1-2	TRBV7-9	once	CASSTTDKVNYGYTF	TGTGCCAGCAGCACGACAGATAAAGTTAACTATGGCTACACCTTC
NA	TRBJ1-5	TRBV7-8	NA	CASSNVRGAESNQPQHF	TGTGCCAGCAGCAACGTACGGGGGGCCGAAAGCAATCAGCCCCAGCATTTT
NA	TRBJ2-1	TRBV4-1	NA	CASSQENRENNEQFF	TGCGCCAGCAGCCAAGAGAACCGGGAGAACAATGAGCAGTTCTTC
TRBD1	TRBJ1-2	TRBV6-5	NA	CASLGRGLGYTF	TGTGCCAGCTTAGGAAGGGGGCTAGGCTACACCTTC
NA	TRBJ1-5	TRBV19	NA	CASSIFSGASNQPQHF	TGTGCCAGTAGTATTTTCTCCGGGGCGAGCAATCAGCCCCAGCATTTT
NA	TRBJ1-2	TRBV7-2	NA	CASSLSQELSDGYTF	TGTGCCAGCAGCTTAAGTCAGGAGTTAAGCGATGGCTACACCTTC
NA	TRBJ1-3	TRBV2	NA	CASIGRDSGNTIYF	TGTGCCAGCATTGGCAGAGACTCTGGAAACACCATATATTTT
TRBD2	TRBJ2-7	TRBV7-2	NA	CASRRLAGSYEQYF	TGTGCCAGCAGACGACTAGCGGGATCCTACGAGCAGTACTTC
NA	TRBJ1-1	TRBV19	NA	CASSMRPADTEAFF	TGTGCCAGTAGTATGAGGCCCGCGGACACTGAAGCTTTCTTT
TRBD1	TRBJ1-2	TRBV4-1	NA	CASSQGPPGQGVFGYTF	TGCGCCAGCAGCCAGGGGCCACCGGGACAGGGGGTGTTTGGCTACACCTTC
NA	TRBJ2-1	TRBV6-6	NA	CASSYLVGVAEQFF	TGTGCCAGCAGTTACCTTGTCGGCGTGGCTGAGCAGTTCTTC
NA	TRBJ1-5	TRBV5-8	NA	CASSLVHSNQPQHF	TGTGCCAGCAGCTTGGTTCACAGCAATCAGCCCCAGCATTTT
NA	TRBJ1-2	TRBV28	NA	CASSYIHYGYTF	TGTGCCAGCAGTTACATTCACTATGGCTACACCTTC
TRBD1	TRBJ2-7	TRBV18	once	CASSPGMGQGFEQYF	TGTGCCAGCTCACCGGGGATGGGACAGGGGTTCGAGCAGTACTTC
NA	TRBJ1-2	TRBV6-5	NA	CASSPRSRNYGYTF	TGTGCCAGCAGTCCCCGTAGTCGCAACTATGGCTACACCTTC
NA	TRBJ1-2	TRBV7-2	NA	CASSTRGRDYGYTF	TGTGCCAGCAGCACCCGGGGCCGGGATTATGGCTACACCTTC
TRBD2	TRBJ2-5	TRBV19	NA	CASKEGGETQYF	TGTGCCAGTAAAGAGGGAGGGGAGACCCAGTACTTC
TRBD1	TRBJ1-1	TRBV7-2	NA	CASSLAIPGQGKNTEAFF	TGTGCCAGCAGCTTAGCGATTCCGGGACAGGGCAAGAACACTGAAGCTTTCTTT